These 18 T cell receptor beta chains came from one sample sequenced in a study of T cells in Graves' hyperthyroidism and ophthalmopathy. RNA transcripts yielded amplified TCR beta CDR3 regions. TCR CDR3 regions were first amplified by RT-PCR with HTBI primers. TCRdb called the multiplex PCR reads again in MiXCR, with one record for every CDR3 protein. The sample yields a few hundred thousand distinct CDR3 sequences, 40% to 55% seen once. The specimen was peripheral blood or thyroid tissue (not recorded which). All receptors come from a young woman with Graves' hyperthyroidism.

The chain links TRBV2 to TRBJ2-2; the D gene could be TRBD1 or TRBD2 (6 bases each). CDR3 length equals 15 residues. Trimming removed 8 bases at V and 2 bases at J, with 15 bases between. Germline-derived CDR1 and CDR2 are SNHLY and FYNNEI. CDR3 loop: CASSGAATNTGELFF. The CDR3 DNA reads TGTGCCAGCTCGGGGGCGGCAACCAACACCGGGGAGCTGTTTTTT.

The V gene is TRBV27, the J gene TRBJ2-7, with 9 bases fitting TRBD2. Germline V lookup: CDR1 MNHEY, CDR2 SMNVEV (reference sequence). The V and J ends lost 6 bases and 1 base, in that order; junction bases with no gene match: 10. The CDR3 runs to 16 residues. Written as DNA, the CDR3 is TGTGCCAGCAGCCTCACCGGGGCGGGAGGGTCCTACGAGCAGTACTTC. Translated, it gives CASSLTGAGGSYEQYF.

This chain links TRBV12-3 or TRBV12-4 with TRBJ2-5, with 14 bases matching TRBD2. The length of the CDR3 is 16 residues. V lost 6 bases to trimming and J lost 0 bases; unmatched junction nucleotides: 3. This CDR3 reads CASSRLAGGNQETQYF. CDR3 nucleotides: TGTGCCAGCAGCAGACTAGCGGGAGGGAACCAAGAGACCCAGTACTTC.

The J gene is TRBJ1-2, the V gene TRBV7-2; TRBD1 is a possible D gene (5 bases). V was shortened by 5 bases and J by 7 bases, with 23 bases between the two germline ends. The germline gives CDR1 SGHTA, CDR2 FQGNSA. The CDR3 loop spans 16 amino acids. The CDR3 DNA follows: TGTGCCAGCAGCGGCACTAGCGGGGGGTTAGGATCTGGCTACACCTTC. It is translated as CASSGTSGGLGSGYTF.

This clonotype was seen once. The rearrangement uses TRBV5-1 and TRBJ1-6; tentatively, D is TRBD1 (6 bases). Germline CDR1 reads SGHRS; CDR2 reads YFSETQ. V lost 0 bases and J 1 base, leaving 8 bases between the germline ends. This CDR3 has 16 residues. CDR3 coding DNA: TGCGCCAGCAGCTTGGCAGGGGCATCCTATAATTCACCCCTCCACTTT. Translated, it gives CASSLAGASYNSPLHF.

V usage is TRBV2 and J usage is TRBJ2-2; the match to TRBD2 covers 13 bases. Trimming cost V 9 bases and J 5 bases; bases outside gene matches: 6. Germline V CDR1 and CDR2: SNHLY, FYNNEI. The CDR3 runs 15 residues. CDR3 sequence reads: CARGTTSGRTGELFF. CDR3 sequence (DNA): TGTGCCAGAGGGACGACTAGCGGGAGGACCGGGGAGCTGTTTTTT.

V usage is TRBV10-2 and J usage is TRBJ1-5; TRBD1 matches 7 bases. The CDR3 is made up of 13 amino acids. The trim removed 10 bases at V and 5 bases at J, leaving 8 bases unmatched. CDR1 is WSHSY and CDR2 is SAAADI in the germline V gene. CDR3 coding DNA: TGCGCCACCACCGACAGGGTGCATCAGCCCCAGCATTTT. Translated: CATTDRVHQPQHF.

V is TRBV2 and J is TRBJ1-6; the match to TRBD1 covers 9 bases. Trimming at V came to 0 bases and at J to 11 bases, leaving 8 bases not matched to a gene. The CDR3 is made up of 16 amino acids. Germline loops: CDR1 SNHLY, CDR2 FYNNEI. The DNA for the CDR3 is TGTGCCAGCAGTGAAGCCGGGACAGGGAGGAATGCACCCCTCCACTTT. It yields the protein CASSEAGTGRNAPLHF.

Notes on this clonotype: The junction shows a germline mismatch at one end, possibly a read error. The rearrangement uses TRBV2 and TRBJ1-1; D possibly corresponds to TRBD1 (5 bases). Germline assignment: CDR1 SNHLY and CDR2 FYNNEI. The CDR3 spans 13 residues. The CDR3 DNA is TGTGCCAGCAATCCCTTGACCGGGACTGAGGCTTTCTTT. Amino acids: CASNPLTGTEAFF.

This clonotype was counted many times. The chain links TRBV7-6 to TRBJ1-3; 12 bases are shared with TRBD1. Germline CDR1 and CDR2: SGHVS and FNYEAQ. The CDR3 consists of 17 residues. V lost 5 bases and J lost 1; bases outside the gene matches: 6. DNA for the CDR3: TGTGCCAGCAGCCCGATGGGACAGGGGGCATCTGGAAACACCATATATTTT. It encodes CASSPMGQGASGNTIYF.

As for this clonotype: A much larger clone lies a single base off, so this may be a read error. This chain joins TRBV7-6 and TRBJ1-1; no firm D call. Looked up from germline, CDR1 is SGHVS and CDR2 is FNYEAQ. The CDR3 has 12 residues. DNA of the CDR3: TGTGCCAGCAGCCTTCTGGGCTCTGAAGCTTCCTTT. It translates to CASSLLGSEASF.

The chain employs TRBV20-1 and TRBJ2-7, with 7 bases aligning to TRBD2. V lost 4 bases to trimming and J lost 7 bases; unmatched junction nucleotides: 10. Germline CDR1 reads DFQATT; CDR2 reads SNEGSKA (reference sequence). CDR3 length: 13 amino acids. The CDR3 spells CSAMGREYNEQYF. In DNA form, the CDR3 reads TGCAGTGCTATGGGGCGGGAGTACAATGAGCAGTACTTC.

This clonotype was seen many times. The chain has TRBV20-1 and TRBJ1-1; tentative D call: TRBD1 (5 bases). Trimming took off 2 bases at V and 11 bases at J, with 12 bases between the two ends. Germline CDR1 and CDR2: DFQATT and SNEGSKA (reference sequence). This CDR3 spans 11 amino acids. As DNA, the CDR3 is TGCAGTGCTAGAATGGGGACCTGGGCTTTCTTT. This sequence encodes CSARMGTWAFF.

Concerning this clonotype: With a much larger clone just one base away, this may be a read error. CDR3 DNA: TGTGCCAGCAGTCGGGAGGGTACTAATGAAAAACTGTTTTTT. Amino acids: CASSREGTNEKLFF. The V and J genes are TRBV5-1 and TRBJ1-4; D call uncertain. The CDR3 loop spans 14 amino acids. Germline CDR1 SGHRS, CDR2 YFSETQ.

The rearrangement joins TRBV6-5 to TRBJ2-7; possibly TRBD2 for D (6 bases). From germline, CDR1 is MNHEY and CDR2 SVGAGI. Between the trimmed V and J ends, which lost 4 bases and 6 bases, there was a span of 19 bases. The CDR3 consists of 15 residues. CDR3 bases: TGTGCCAGCAGTTTAATCGGGGTAAAAGCGGGCGAGCAGTACTTC. This codes for CASSLIGVKAGEQYF.

Regarding this clonotype: Just one base apart from a much larger clone, this may be a read error. The chain recombines TRBV2 with TRBJ2-7, with D hard to call. The germline CDR1 and CDR2 sequences are SNHLY and FYNNEI. Between the trimmed V and J ends, which lost 2 bases and 8 bases, there was a span of 10 bases. The CDR3 has 12 amino acids. CDR3 loop: CASSESSRKQYF. The CDR3 bases are TGTGCCAGCAGTGAAAGTAGCCGAAAGCAGTACTTC.

Remarks on this clonotype: A much larger clone is a single base away; this may be a read error. The chain employs TRBV29-1 and TRBJ2-7, with 8 positions matching TRBD2. The trim removed 3 bases at V and 6 bases at J, leaving 16 bases unmatched. The CDR3 consists of 16 residues. Germline V gene lookup returns CDR1 SQVTM and CDR2 ANQGSEA. The CDR3 loop is CSVEVVLGTRACEQYF. CDR3 bases: TGCAGCGTTGAGGTCGTACTAGGGACTAGGGCCTGCGAGCAGTACTTC.

This clonotype was seen ten or more times. V is TRBV4-2 and J is TRBJ2-7; D unclear. The germline V and J ends were trimmed by 0 bases and 8 bases, with 11 bases remaining between them. Germline lookup yields CDR1 LGHNA and CDR2 YNFKEQ. The CDR3 runs to 13 residues. CDR3 in DNA: TGTGCCAGCAGCCAAGATGGGCACGGCCAGCAGTACTTC. Protein: CASSQDGHGQQYF.